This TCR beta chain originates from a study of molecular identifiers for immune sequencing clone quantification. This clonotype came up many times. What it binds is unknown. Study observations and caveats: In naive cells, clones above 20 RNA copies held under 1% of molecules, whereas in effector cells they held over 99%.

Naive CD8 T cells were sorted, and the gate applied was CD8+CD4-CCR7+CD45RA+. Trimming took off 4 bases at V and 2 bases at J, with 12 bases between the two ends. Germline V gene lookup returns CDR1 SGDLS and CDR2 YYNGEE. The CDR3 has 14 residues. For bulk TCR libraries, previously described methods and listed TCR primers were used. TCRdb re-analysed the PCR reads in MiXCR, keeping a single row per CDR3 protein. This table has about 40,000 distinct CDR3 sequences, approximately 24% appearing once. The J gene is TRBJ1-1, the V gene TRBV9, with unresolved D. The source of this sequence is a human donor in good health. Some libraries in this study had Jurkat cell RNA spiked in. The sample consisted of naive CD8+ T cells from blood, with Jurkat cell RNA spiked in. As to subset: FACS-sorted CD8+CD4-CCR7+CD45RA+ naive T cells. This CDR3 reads CASSHAPANTEAFF. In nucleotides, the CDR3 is TGTGCCAGCAGCCATGCCCCGGCCAACACTGAAGCTTTCTTT.